This T cell receptor beta chain was identified during a study of T-cell reconstitution after alpha-beta-depleted transplantation in children (dated by TCRdb to the mid-2010s). A note on the overall study: T-cell immune reconstitution after TCRalphabeta/CD19-depleted allogeneic hematopoietic cell transplantation in children was quantitatively tracked in the study by means of TCR repertoire profiling.

Libraries were prepared through PCR. TCRdb lists the instrument as Illumina HiSeq 2500. Molecular barcoding was employed in the preparation of TCR libraries, with unique molecular identifiers being used to normalize TCRbeta repertoire quantification. TCRdb's own reprocessing of the public reads used fastp at Q25 and MiXCR and kept productive beta chains. Under each unique CDR3 protein, matching rows form one entry showing the most common genes and DNA. For this sample the table gives over 550,000 distinct CDR3 sequences, of which 8% to 11% were detected only once. The top ten clonotypes cover roughly 4% of the sample. The CDR3 covers 16 residues, taking in both the cysteine and the phenylalanine. The only DNA kept is the CDR3, 48 bases in frame from the first base. V gives up 2 bases and J gives up 2 bases, and the segment between their germline ends measures 16 bases. CDR1 and CDR2 (MNHNS, SASEGT) derive from the germline V gene.

On this clonotype: No cognate antigen has been identified for it. No much larger clone exists at a distance of one base, and base qualities are not known.

The material was PBMCs from the stem cell graft donor, obtained from the stem cell graft. The receptor chain draws on TRBV6-1 and TRBJ2-7, with no D gene named confidently. This TCR derives from a human donor who donated a stem cell graft to a child with acute myeloid leukemia. The CDR3 reads CASSESGPKGTYEQYF. The DNA is as follows: TGTGCCAGCAGTGAAAGTGGTCCCAAGGGCACCTACGAGCAGTACTTC.